These 12 T cell receptor beta chains originate from one sample sequenced in a study of CD8 T cells in ankylosing spondylitis. TCRdb re-called the 5' RACE reads with MiXCR, one entry per CDR3 protein. The data contain some 350,000 distinct CDR3 sequences, roughly 14% of them singletons. Input material: blood, either unsorted or a sorted T cell fraction (not recorded which). Receptor source: a male donor with ankylosing spondylitis or in good health (not recorded which).

This clonotype was detected a few times. The J gene is TRBJ1-5, the V gene TRBV12-3 or TRBV12-4, with TRBD1 identical over 8 bases. V was pared by 7 bases and J by 1 base, with 15 bases of the junction left unmatched. The length of the CDR3 is 18 residues. CDR3 loop: CASKEGWSGGTSNQPQHF. CDR3 bases: TGTGCCAGCAAAGAGGGGTGGTCAGGGGGCACGAGCAATCAGCCCCAGCATTTT.

The chain links TRBV5-1 to TRBJ2-1; possible D gene TRBD2, 5 bases. Germline lookup yields CDR1 SGHRS and CDR2 YFSETQ. With 4 bases removed from V and 4 bases from J, the gap between germline ends came to 12 bases. This CDR3 comprises 14 residues. CDR3 residues: CASSPDWGYNEQFF. CDR3 in DNA: TGCGCCAGCAGCCCGGACTGGGGATACAATGAGCAGTTCTTC.

V gene TRBV7-8 combines with J gene TRBJ1-4; TRBD1 is a possible D gene (5 bases). Trimming left V 4 bases short and J 7 bases short, with 25 bases between. The CDR3 consists of 18 residues. Germline V gene data show CDR1 as SGHVS and CDR2 as FQNEAQ. CDR3 loop: CASSSQGERTEIGEKLFF. CDR3 DNA sequence: TGTGCCAGCAGCTCCCAGGGAGAGCGAACGGAAATTGGTGAAAAACTGTTTTTT.

This clonotype appeared a few times. V and J are TRBV3-1 and TRBJ2-1, with 8 bases aligning to TRBD2. CDR3 size: 15 residues. The junction had 5 bases not matched to a gene; V was cut back by 1 base and J by 6 bases. Germline CDR1 and CDR2: LGHDT and YNNKEL (reference sequence). This chain's CDR3 is CASSQAGGPSNEQFF. The CDR3 bases are TGTGCCAGCAGCCAAGCGGGGGGGCCCTCCAATGAGCAGTTCTTC.

The genes are TRBV12-3 or TRBV12-4 and TRBJ1-2; 8 nucleotides match TRBD1. This CDR3 comprises 14 residues. The V and J ends lost 3 bases and 8 bases, in that order; junction bases with no gene match: 8. In DNA form, the CDR3 reads TGTGCCAGCAGTTTCAGGGGGCGCTTTGTAGGCTACACCTTC. The encoded protein is CASSFRGRFVGYTF.

This clonotype was seen repeatedly, ten times or more. This chain connects TRBV7-8 to TRBJ2-1, with 7 bases that match TRBD2. CDR3 length: 16 amino acids. V lost 1 base and J lost 4; bases outside the gene matches: 7. Germline V gene lookup returns CDR1 SGHVS and CDR2 FQNEAQ. CDR3 coding DNA: TGTGCCAGCAGCTTAGTAGAACTAGCGAGTTACAATGAGCAGTTCTTC. It yields the protein CASSLVELASYNEQFF.

CDR3 in DNA: TGTGCCAGCGGTAGCGGGAGTACCCACGAGCAGTACTTC. Translated: CASGSGSTHEQYF. The chain recombines TRBV24-1 with TRBJ2-7; 9 positions agree with TRBD2. V was clipped by 11 bases and J by 5 bases; unmatched bases: 9. This CDR3 region has 13 residues. The germline V gene has CDR1 KGHDR and CDR2 SFDVKD.

The sample holds many counts of this clonotype. The J gene is TRBJ2-1, the V gene TRBV5-1; no definite D call. V was clipped by 1 base and J by 1 base, with 6 bases between them. Germline V gene lookup returns CDR1 SGHRS and CDR2 YFSETQ. This CDR3 contains 14 residues. CDR3 DNA: TGCGCCAGCAGCTTGTTGCTATCCTACAATGAGCAGTTCTTC. This gives the protein CASSLLLSYNEQFF.

This clonotype was detected a few times. The J gene is TRBJ2-5, the V gene TRBV6-1, with 7 bases aligning to TRBD2. J lost 5 bases, V lost 6 bases, and 12 bases had no gene match. Germline CDR1 MNHNS, CDR2 SASEGT. The CDR3 is 15 residues long. The CDR3 sequence is CASRGDSGLRETQYF. CDR3 nucleotides: TGTGCCAGCAGGGGGGATAGCGGGTTAAGGGAGACCCAGTACTTC.

This clonotype has only a few counts. V usage is TRBV7-9 and J usage is TRBJ2-3; D is uncertain. V gave up 6 bases and J gave up 0 bases, with 13 bases separating them. CDR1 is SEHNR, CDR2 FQNEAQ, per germline (reference sequence). The CDR3 covers 15 residues. Written as DNA, the CDR3 is TGTGCCAGCAGTCCTTTAGAGGCTAGCACAGATACGCAGTATTTT. Translation: CASSPLEASTDTQYF.

The CDR3 here is CASSLAGAGRSYEQYF. The DNA for the CDR3 is TGTGCCAGCAGTTTAGCTGGGGCGGGAAGGTCCTACGAGCAGTACTTC. The chain combines TRBV12-3 or TRBV12-4 with TRBJ2-7, with a tentative D call TRBD2 (6 bases). Trimming stripped 0 bases from V and 1 base from J, with 13 bases between. The CDR3 loop spans 16 amino acids.

Of note for this clonotype: An end of the junction does not agree with germline; a read error may underlie this. The rearrangement links TRBV5-6 to TRBJ1-1; D is uncertain. This CDR3 spans 15 amino acids. Germline CDR1 reads SGHDT; CDR2 reads YYEEEE. CDR3 in amino acids: CASSKDAGFSTEAYF. As DNA, the CDR3 is TGTGCCAGCAGTAAGGACGCGGGCTTTTCCACTGAAGCTTACTTT.